The subject of this entry is one T cell receptor (beta chain). TCRdb's copy holds only in-frame clones and misses some; the assay was immunoSEQ multiplex PCR. The sample comprises fewer than 700,000 clones, roughly 89% of which are singletons, and roughly 7.4% rests with the top ten. The data belong to a study of blood T cell repertoires in COVID-19. This CDR3 region has 15 residues. Germline CDR1 and CDR2: LGHNT and FRNRAP. V lost 1 base to trimming and J lost 5 bases; unmatched junction nucleotides: 4. This sequence joins TRBV12-5 and TRBJ2-3; TRBD2 matches 9 bases. What was sequenced was peripheral blood. The clonotype originates from a woman aged 50 to 60 with COVID-19, enrolled during active disease. CDR3 DNA: TGTGCTAGTGGTTTGGGTAGCGGGGGATTAGATACGCAGTATTTT. Translating it yields CASGLGSGGLDTQYF.